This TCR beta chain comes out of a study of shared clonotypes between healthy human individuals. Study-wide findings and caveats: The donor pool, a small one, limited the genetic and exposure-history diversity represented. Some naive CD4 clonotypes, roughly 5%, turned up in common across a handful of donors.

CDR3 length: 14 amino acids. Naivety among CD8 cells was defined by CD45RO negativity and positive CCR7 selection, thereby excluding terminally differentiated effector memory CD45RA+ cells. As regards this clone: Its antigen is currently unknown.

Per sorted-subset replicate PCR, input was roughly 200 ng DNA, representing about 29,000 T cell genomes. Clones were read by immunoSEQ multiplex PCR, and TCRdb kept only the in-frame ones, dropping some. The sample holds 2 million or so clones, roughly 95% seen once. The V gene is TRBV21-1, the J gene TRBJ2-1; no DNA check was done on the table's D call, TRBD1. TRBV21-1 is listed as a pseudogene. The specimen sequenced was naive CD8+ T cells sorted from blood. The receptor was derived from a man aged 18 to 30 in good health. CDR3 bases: TGTGCCAGCAGCAAAAGGAACAGGTACAATGAGCAGTTCTTC. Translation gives CASSKRNRYNEQFF.